The 21 T cell receptor beta chains given below trace back to one sample, sequenced in a study of T cell responses to AZD1222 COVID-19 vaccine. Clones were read by immunoSEQ multiplex PCR, and TCRdb kept only the in-frame ones, dropping some. Of about 150,000 clones in the sample, over 75% were seen once. Sequenced material: peripheral blood, taken on day 0 of AZD1222 vaccination. The source is an adult in good health.

This chain links TRBV5-1 with TRBJ1-3, with TRBD1 as a possible D gene (6 bases). V lost 6 bases and J 0 bases, leaving 13 bases between the germline ends. The CDR3 extends over 15 amino acids. Per the germline V gene, CDR1 is SGHRS and CDR2 is YFSETQ. CDR3 nucleotide sequence: TGCGCCAGCATCCGGGACACCGGCTCTGGAAACACCATATATTTT. This encodes CASIRDTGSGNTIYF. Drawing the rest from reference TRBV5-1 and TRBJ1-3, the complete variable domain is KAGVTQTPRYLIKTRGQQVTLSCSPISGHRSVSWYQQTPGQGLQFLFEYFSETQRNKGNFPGRFSGRQFSNSRSEMNVSTLELGDSALYLCASIRDTGSGNTIYFGEGSWLTVV.

The table lists this clone with a count of one. This rearrangement joins TRBV9 to TRBJ2-1; D gene uncertain. The CDR3 sequence is 15 residues long. Between the trimmed V and J ends, which lost 0 bases and 4 bases, there was a span of 11 bases. Germline CDR1 is SGDLS and CDR2 is YYNGEE. The CDR3 DNA reads as TGTGCCAGCAGCGTAGGTAGGAACACTTACAATGAGCAGTTCTTC. Protein product: CASSVGRNTYNEQFF.

This clone was recorded a few times. J is TRBJ1-2 and V is TRBV5-6; 8 bases fit TRBD1. Germline trimming cut 4 bases from V and 8 bases from J; bases unmatched to any gene: 10. Germline V gives CDR1 SGHDT, CDR2 YYEEEE. The CDR3 extends over 14 amino acids. The CDR3 sequence: CASSTRTGIQGYTF. CDR3 nucleotides: TGTGCCAGCAGCACGAGGACAGGGATACAGGGCTACACCTTC.

The chain has TRBV4-2 and TRBJ1-2; 7 bases are shared with TRBD1. CDR1 is LGHNA, CDR2 YNFKEQ, per germline. V was clipped by 4 bases and J by 4 bases; unmatched bases: 12. This CDR3 comprises 16 residues. CDR3 coding DNA: TGTGCCAGCAGCCCCGTTCCGGGACAGTCGTTCTATGGCTACACCTTC. It is translated as CASSPVPGQSFYGYTF.

The rearrangement uses TRBV28 and TRBJ1-5; 9 nucleotides align to TRBD1. This CDR3 is built from 15 residues. V lost 6 bases, J lost 4 bases, and 7 bases stayed unmatched. Germline assignment: CDR1 MDHEN and CDR2 SYDVKM. CDR3 DNA: TGTGCCAGCAGATTGGGACAGGGTAGGAATCAGCCCCAGCATTTT. It specifies CASRLGQGRNQPQHF. Combining the CDR3 with reference TRBV28 and TRBJ1-5 gives the whole variable domain DVKVTQSSRYLVKRTGEKVFLECVQDMDHENMFWYRQDPGLGLRLIYFSYDVKMKEKGDIPEGYSVSREKKERFSLILESASTNQTSMYLCASRLGQGRNQPQHFGDGTRLSIL.

With respect to this clone: This specimen includes other DNA sequences encoding the same CDR3. The chain links TRBV7-2 to TRBJ1-6, with D perhaps TRBD1 (6 bases). This CDR3 region has 13 residues. Between the trimmed V and J ends, which lost 5 bases and 7 bases, there was a span of 9 bases. CDR1 and CDR2 (germline): SGHTA, FQGNSA. The CDR3 bases are TGTGCCAGCAGCCCTCAGGGGAATTCACCCCTCCACTTT. This gives the protein CASSPQGNSPLHF.

V usage is TRBV7-2 and J usage is TRBJ1-3, with a tentative D call TRBD1 (5 bases). This CDR3 spans 12 amino acids. CDR1 and CDR2 from the germline V gene are SGHTA and FQGNSA. The V gene lost 5 bases and the J gene lost 11 bases, with 13 bases spanning the gap. The chain's CDR3 is CASSRSGGAIYF. The CDR3 bases are TGTGCCAGCAGCCGGTCTGGGGGGGCCATATATTTT.

This rearrangement joins TRBV2 to TRBJ2-3, with TRBD1 matching over 7 bases. The CDR3 totals 15 residues. Unmatched junction bases numbered 5, after V lost 3 bases and J lost 2 bases. Germline CDR1 SNHLY, CDR2 FYNNEI. The CDR3 protein is CASSESGQNTDTQYF. As DNA, the CDR3 is TGTGCCAGCAGTGAGTCGGGACAGAACACAGATACGCAGTATTTT.

Comments on this clone: Compared with germline, one end of the junction differs, possibly owing to a read error. The CDR3 sequence: CASSQEARLAGERIF. The CDR3 region has the DNA TGCGCCAGCAGCCAAGAAGCCCGACTAGCGGGGGAACGCATCTTC. The chain joins TRBV4-3 to TRBJ2-1, with 12 nucleotides matching TRBD2. The CDR3 has 15 residues. Looked up from germline, CDR1 is LGHNA and CDR2 is YSLEER.

The gene calls are TRBV12-3 or TRBV12-4 and TRBJ1-1, with TRBD1 identical over 7 bases. This CDR3 region has 13 residues. V shed 1 base and J 8 bases; nucleotides not matched to a gene: 4. The DNA of the CDR3 is TGTGCCAGCAGTTTAGAGGAGGGGGCCGAAGCTTTCTTT. It yields the protein CASSLEEGAEAFF.

The rearrangement joins TRBV3-1 (or the pseudogene TRBV3-2) to TRBJ1-3; TRBD1 matches 7 bases. The CDR3 consists of 14 residues. V was clipped by 5 bases and J by 0 bases; unmatched bases: 1. Germline assignment: CDR1 LGHDT and CDR2 YNNKEL (reference sequence). The DNA for the CDR3 is TGTGCCAGCAGCGGGACAGTCTCTGGAAACACCATATATTTT. Its translation is CASSGTVSGNTIYF.

The chain links TRBV3-1 (or the pseudogene TRBV3-2) to TRBJ1-1; D call uncertain. The CDR3 runs to 16 residues. Germline V gives CDR1 LGHDT, CDR2 YNNKEL (reference sequence). The germline V and J ends were trimmed by 0 bases and 5 bases, with 16 bases remaining between them. CDR3 residues: CASSQDDTYRGTEAFF. The CDR3 DNA reads as TGTGCCAGCAGCCAAGATGATACCTACAGAGGGACTGAAGCTTTCTTT.

This chain links TRBV5-1 with TRBJ2-7; 12 bases fit TRBD1. J was trimmed by 5 bases and V by 2 bases; bases with no gene match: 11. This CDR3 is 17 amino acids long. Germline V gene data show CDR1 as SGHRS and CDR2 as YFSETQ. The CDR3 sequence: CASSLINSRDRGHEQYF. The CDR3 DNA sequence: TGCGCCAGCAGCTTAATAAACTCCCGGGACAGGGGGCACGAGCAGTACTTC.

The chain has TRBV5-1 and TRBJ2-7; 8 bases agree with TRBD1. Trimming removed 4 bases from V and 3 bases from J; junction bases left unmatched: 6. CDR1 and CDR2 (germline): SGHRS, YFSETQ. The CDR3 has 14 amino acids. The CDR3 DNA follows: TGCGCCAGCAGCGCCGGGACAGGTCACTACGAGCAGTACTTC. This codes for CASSAGTGHYEQYF.

The chain carries TRBV6-5 and TRBJ1-5; TRBD1 is a possible D gene (6 bases). CDR1 is MNHEY and CDR2 is SVGAGI in the germline V gene. The CDR3 contains 14 residues. V was pared by 9 bases and J by 4 bases, with 16 bases between. CDR3 sequence reads: CASRGGLTNQPQHF. CDR3 in DNA: TGTGCCAGTCGAGGGGGGCTGACAAATCAGCCCCAGCATTTT.

The chain carries TRBV7-9 and TRBJ1-2, with D perhaps TRBD1 (6 bases). The CDR3 runs to 12 residues. Germline V gives CDR1 SEHNR, CDR2 FQNEAQ (reference sequence). CDR3 sequence: CNSGAPGYGYTF. DNA of the CDR3: TGTAACTCGGGGGCGCCGGGGTATGGCTACACCTTC.

This clone appeared once. The chain has TRBV15 and TRBJ1-2; TRBD1 is a possible D gene (5 bases). The CDR3 has 15 residues. The germline V and J ends were trimmed by 0 bases and 3 bases, with 11 bases remaining between them. CDR1 is LNHNV and CDR2 is YYDKDF in the germline V gene (reference sequence). CDR3 sequence: CATSREPDIHYGYTF. The CDR3, as DNA: TGTGCCACCAGCAGAGAGCCGGACATCCACTATGGCTACACCTTC.

This rearrangement joins TRBV7-2 to TRBJ1-2; D perhaps matches TRBD1 (5 bases). Germline CDR1 reads SGHTA; CDR2 reads FQGNSA. V was pared by 1 base and J by 2 bases, with 11 bases between. The CDR3 runs to 15 residues. The CDR3 spells CASSLGGGLNYGYTF. In DNA form, the CDR3 reads TGTGCCAGCAGCTTAGGGGGGGGACTCAACTATGGCTACACCTTC. The full variable domain, in which reference TRBV7-2 and TRBJ1-2 provide the parts outside the CDR3, is GAGVSQSPSNKVTEKGKDVELRCDPISGHTALYWYRQSLGQGLEFLIYFQGNSAPDKSGLPSDRFSAERTGGSVSTLTIQRTQQEDSAVYLCASSLGGGLNYGYTFGSGTRLTVV.

The chain uses TRBV5-1 and TRBJ1-2; 7 bases line up with TRBD1. V lost 5 bases, J lost 3 bases, and 7 bases stayed unmatched. The CDR3 is 14 amino acids. Looked up from germline, CDR1 is SGHRS and CDR2 is YFSETQ. The CDR3 nucleotides are TGCGCCAGCAGGCCGAGACAGGGATACTATGGCTACACCTTC. Translated: CASRPRQGYYGYTF. The whole variable domain, filled in from reference TRBV5-1 and TRBJ1-2, reads KAGVTQTPRYLIKTRGQQVTLSCSPISGHRSVSWYQQTPGQGLQFLFEYFSETQRNKGNFPGRFSGRQFSNSRSEMNVSTLELGDSALYLCASRPRQGYYGYTFGSGTRLTVV.

This clone was picked up one time. The chain links TRBV29-1 to TRBJ1-1; the match to TRBD1 covers 7 bases. This CDR3 has 12 residues. Germline V gene data show CDR1 as SQVTM and CDR2 as ANQGSEA. The V gene end was trimmed by 3 bases and the J gene end by 4 bases; junction bases not matched to a gene: 2. Here the CDR3 reads CSVETGSTEAFF. The CDR3 region has the DNA TGCAGCGTTGAGACAGGGTCCACTGAAGCTTTCTTT.

This clone was recorded only once. The chain has TRBV9 and TRBJ2-2; TRBD2 agrees at 8 bases. This CDR3 spans 16 amino acids. Per the germline V gene, CDR1 is SGDLS and CDR2 is YYNGEE. V was clipped by 3 bases and J by 6 bases; unmatched bases: 10. The CDR3 spells CASSGSGGPGAGELFF. In DNA, the CDR3 is TGTGCCAGCAGCGGAAGCGGGGGCCCAGGCGCCGGGGAGCTGTTTTTT.